Detailed here is one T cell receptor (beta chain). This sample was taken from a study of blood T cell repertoires in COVID-19. Produced via immunoSEQ multiplex PCR; TCRdb's table is partial and in-frame only. Of about 190,000 clones listed, 70% to 90% are singletons. Germline V gives CDR1 MNHNY, CDR2 SVGAGI (reference sequence). The CDR3 spans 12 residues. The V end was cut by 6 bases, the J end by 7 bases, with 12 bases between. This sequence joins TRBV6-6 and TRBJ1-2, with D uncertain. The sequencing sample was made of peripheral blood. This clonotype was sampled from a woman aged 40-49 years who had recovered from COVID-19. This chain's CDR3 is CASRRMEGGYTF. The CDR3 DNA reads TGTGCCAGCAGACGTATGGAGGGTGGCTACACCTTC.